This T cell receptor (beta chain) came from a study of blood T cell repertoires in COVID-19. Study information: Samples representing acute and convalescent COVID-19 were sourced from the United States, Italy and Spain. T cells, B-cell-depleted T cells, or PBMCs provided the cDNA or gDNA that served as material.

CDR1 GTSNPN and CDR2 SVGIG come from the germline V gene (reference sequence). CDR3 length: 15 residues. Trimming stripped 4 bases from V and 1 base from J, with 14 bases between. TCRdb's copy holds only in-frame clones and misses some; the assay was immunoSEQ multiplex PCR. This table holds about 270,000 clones, about 90% found once. The receptor's source is a woman aged 25 to 39 with COVID-19, enrolled during active disease. Source material: peripheral blood. The gene calls are TRBV30 and TRBJ1-3, with unresolved D. CDR3 DNA: TGTGCCTGGACCCTTACCTCCGGGTCTGGAAACACCATATATTTT. Protein product: CAWTLTSGSGNTIYF.